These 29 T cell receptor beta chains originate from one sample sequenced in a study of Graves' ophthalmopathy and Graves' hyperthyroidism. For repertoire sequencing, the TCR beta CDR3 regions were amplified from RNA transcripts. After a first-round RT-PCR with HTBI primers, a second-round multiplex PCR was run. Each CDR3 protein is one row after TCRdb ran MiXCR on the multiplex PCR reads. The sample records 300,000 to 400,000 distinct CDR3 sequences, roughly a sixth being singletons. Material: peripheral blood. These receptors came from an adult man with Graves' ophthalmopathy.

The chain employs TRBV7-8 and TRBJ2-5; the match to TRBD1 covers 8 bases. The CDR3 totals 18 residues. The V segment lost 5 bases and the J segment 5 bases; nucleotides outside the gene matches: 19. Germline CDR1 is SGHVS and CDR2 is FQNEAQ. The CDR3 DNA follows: TGTGCCAGCAGCAGCCGTCCCGGGACAGGTCCGTCGGGGGAGACCCAGTACTTC. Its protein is CASSSRPGTGPSGETQYF.

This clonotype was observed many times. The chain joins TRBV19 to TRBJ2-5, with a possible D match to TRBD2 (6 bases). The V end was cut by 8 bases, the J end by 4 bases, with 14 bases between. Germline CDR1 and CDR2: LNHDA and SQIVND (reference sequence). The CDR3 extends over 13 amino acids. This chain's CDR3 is CASLSPEGETQYF. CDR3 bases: TGTGCCAGTCTCTCCCCGGAGGGAGAGACCCAGTACTTC.

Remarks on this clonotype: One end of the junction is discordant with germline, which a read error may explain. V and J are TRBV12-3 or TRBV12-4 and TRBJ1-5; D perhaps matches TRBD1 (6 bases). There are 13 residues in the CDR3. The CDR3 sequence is CASSEQGYQPQPF. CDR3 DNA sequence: TGTGCCAGCAGTGAACAGGGATATCAGCCCCAGCCTTTT.

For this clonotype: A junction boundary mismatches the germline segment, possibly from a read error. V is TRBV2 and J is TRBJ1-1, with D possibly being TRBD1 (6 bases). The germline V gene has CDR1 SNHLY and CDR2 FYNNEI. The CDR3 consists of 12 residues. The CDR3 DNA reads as TGTGCCAGCGTCGGACAGAACACTAAAGCTTTCTTT. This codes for CASVGQNTKAFF.

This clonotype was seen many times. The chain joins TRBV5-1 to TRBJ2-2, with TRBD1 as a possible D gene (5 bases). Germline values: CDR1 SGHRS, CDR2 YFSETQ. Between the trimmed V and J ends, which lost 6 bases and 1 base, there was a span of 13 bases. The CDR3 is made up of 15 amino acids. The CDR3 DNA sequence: TGCGCCAGCAATAATAACCAGGGGAACACCGGGGAGCTGTTTTTT. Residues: CASNNNQGNTGELFF.

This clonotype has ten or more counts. The CDR3 DNA sequence: TGCGCCAGCAGCTTAGGTAGTTACGATTTCGGTGAAGCTTTCTTT. Amino acid sequence: CASSLGSYDFGEAFF. The gene calls are TRBV5-1 and TRBJ1-1; the D is unclear. The CDR3 totals 15 residues. V was clipped by 2 bases and J by 7 bases, with 18 bases between them. CDR1 and CDR2 (germline): SGHRS, YFSETQ.

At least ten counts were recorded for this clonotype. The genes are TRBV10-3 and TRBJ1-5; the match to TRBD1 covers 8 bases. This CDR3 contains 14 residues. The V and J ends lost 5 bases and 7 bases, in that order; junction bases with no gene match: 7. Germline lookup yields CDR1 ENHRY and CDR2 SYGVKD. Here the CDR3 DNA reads TGTGCCATCAGTCTGGACAGGGAAGGCCAGCCCCAGCATTTT. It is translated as CAISLDREGQPQHF.

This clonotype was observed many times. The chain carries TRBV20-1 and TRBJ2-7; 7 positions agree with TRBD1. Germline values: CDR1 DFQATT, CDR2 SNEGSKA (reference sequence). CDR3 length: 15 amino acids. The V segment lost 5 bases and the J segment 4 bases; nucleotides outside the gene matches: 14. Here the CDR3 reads CSAVNQGQNTYEQYF. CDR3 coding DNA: TGCAGTGCTGTAAACCAGGGACAGAACACGTACGAGCAGTACTTC.

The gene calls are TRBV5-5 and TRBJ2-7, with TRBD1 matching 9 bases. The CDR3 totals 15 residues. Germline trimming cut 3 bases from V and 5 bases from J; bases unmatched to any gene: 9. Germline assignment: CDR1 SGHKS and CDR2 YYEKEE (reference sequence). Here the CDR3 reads CASSSPGQGINEQYF. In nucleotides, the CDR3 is TGTGCCAGCAGCTCACCGGGACAGGGTATTAACGAGCAGTACTTC.

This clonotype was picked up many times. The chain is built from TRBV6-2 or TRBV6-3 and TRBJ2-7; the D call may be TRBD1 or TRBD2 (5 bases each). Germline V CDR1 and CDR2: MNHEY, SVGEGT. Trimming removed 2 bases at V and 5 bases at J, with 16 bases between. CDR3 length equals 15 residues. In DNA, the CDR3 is TGTGCCAGCAGTTACCACGGCGCGACGGGACACGAGCAGTACTTC. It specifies CASSYHGATGHEQYF.

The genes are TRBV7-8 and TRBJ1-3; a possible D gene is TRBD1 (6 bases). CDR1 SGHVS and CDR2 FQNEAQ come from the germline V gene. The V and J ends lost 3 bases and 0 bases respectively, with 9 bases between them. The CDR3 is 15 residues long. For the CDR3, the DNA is TGTGCCAGCAGCTTCGGGGGCAACTCTGGAAACACCATATATTTT. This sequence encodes CASSFGGNSGNTIYF.

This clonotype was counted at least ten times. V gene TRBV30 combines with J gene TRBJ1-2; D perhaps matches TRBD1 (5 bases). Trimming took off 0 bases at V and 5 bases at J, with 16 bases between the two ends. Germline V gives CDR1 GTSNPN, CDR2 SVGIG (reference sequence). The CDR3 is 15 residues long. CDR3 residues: CAWSVSGFQGYGYTF. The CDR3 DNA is TGTGCCTGGAGTGTGTCAGGGTTTCAGGGTTATGGCTACACCTTC.

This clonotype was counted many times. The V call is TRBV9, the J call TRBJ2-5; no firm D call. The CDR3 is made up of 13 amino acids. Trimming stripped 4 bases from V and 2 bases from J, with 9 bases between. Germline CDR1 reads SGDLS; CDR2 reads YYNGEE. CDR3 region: CASSQMEQETQYF. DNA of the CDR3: TGTGCCAGCAGCCAAATGGAGCAAGAGACCCAGTACTTC. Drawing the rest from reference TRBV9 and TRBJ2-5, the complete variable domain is DSGVTQTPKHLITATGQRVTLRCSPRSGDLSVYWYQQSLDQGLQFLIQYYNGEERAKGNILERFSAQQFPDLHSELNLSSLELGDSALYFCASSQMEQETQYFGPGTRLLVL.

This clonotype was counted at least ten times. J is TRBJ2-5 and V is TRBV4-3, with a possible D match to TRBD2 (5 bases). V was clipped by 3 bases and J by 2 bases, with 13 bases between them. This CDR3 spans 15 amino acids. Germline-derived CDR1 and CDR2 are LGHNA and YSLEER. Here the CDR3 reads CASSQRLTEQETQYF. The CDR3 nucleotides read TGCGCCAGCAGCCAGAGACTAACAGAACAAGAGACCCAGTACTTC.

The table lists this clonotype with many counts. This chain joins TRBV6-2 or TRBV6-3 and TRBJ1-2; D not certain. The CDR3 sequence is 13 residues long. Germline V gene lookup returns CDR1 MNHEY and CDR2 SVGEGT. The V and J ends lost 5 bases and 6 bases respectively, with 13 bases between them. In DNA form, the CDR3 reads TGTGCCAGCAGTAACAGTGGAGGCAATGGCTACACCTTC. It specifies CASSNSGGNGYTF.

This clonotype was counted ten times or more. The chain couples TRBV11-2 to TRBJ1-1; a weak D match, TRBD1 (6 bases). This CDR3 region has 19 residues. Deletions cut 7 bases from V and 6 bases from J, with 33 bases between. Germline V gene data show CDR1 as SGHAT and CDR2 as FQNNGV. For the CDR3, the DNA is TGTGCCAGCACAGGTGGGCAGGGGCATCCCTCTTTTAGGACGCCTGAAGCTTTCTTT. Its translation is CASTGGQGHPSFRTPEAFF.

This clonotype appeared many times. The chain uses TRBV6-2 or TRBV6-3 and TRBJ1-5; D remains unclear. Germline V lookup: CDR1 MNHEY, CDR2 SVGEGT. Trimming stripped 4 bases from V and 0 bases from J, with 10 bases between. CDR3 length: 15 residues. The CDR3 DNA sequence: TGTGCCAGCAGTTCTCTCCGGGTTAGCAATCAGCCCCAGCATTTT. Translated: CASSSLRVSNQPQHF.

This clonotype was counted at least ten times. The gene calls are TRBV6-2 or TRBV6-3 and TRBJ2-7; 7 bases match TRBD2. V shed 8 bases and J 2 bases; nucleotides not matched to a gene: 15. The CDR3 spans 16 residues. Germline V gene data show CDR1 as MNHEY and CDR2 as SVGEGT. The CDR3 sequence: CASQTHRSGTTYEQYF. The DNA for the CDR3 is TGTGCCAGCCAAACTCACCGAAGCGGGACTACCTACGAGCAGTACTTC.

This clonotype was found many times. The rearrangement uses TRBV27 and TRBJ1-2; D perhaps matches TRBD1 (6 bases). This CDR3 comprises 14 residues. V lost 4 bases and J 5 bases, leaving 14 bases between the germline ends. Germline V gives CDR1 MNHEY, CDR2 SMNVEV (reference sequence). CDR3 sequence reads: CASSYGGGQYGYTF. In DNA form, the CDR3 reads TGTGCCAGCAGTTACGGCGGGGGGCAATATGGCTACACCTTC.

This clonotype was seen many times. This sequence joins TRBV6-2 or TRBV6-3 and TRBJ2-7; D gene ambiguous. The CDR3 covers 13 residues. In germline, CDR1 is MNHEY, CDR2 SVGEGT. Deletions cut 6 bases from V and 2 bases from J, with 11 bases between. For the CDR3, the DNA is TGTGCCAGCAGATCCGGGCCACCCTACGAGCAGTACTTC. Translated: CASRSGPPYEQYF.

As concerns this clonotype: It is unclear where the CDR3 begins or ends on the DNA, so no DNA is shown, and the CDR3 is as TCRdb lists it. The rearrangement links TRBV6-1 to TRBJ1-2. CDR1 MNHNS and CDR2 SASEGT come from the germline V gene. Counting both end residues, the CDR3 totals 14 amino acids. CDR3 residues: CASTSDGRNYGYTF.

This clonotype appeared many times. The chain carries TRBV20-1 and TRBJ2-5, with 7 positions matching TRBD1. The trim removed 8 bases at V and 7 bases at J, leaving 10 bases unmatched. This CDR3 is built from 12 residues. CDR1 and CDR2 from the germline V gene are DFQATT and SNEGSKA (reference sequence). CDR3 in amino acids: CSLRQGAGTQYF. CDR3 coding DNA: TGCAGTCTCAGACAGGGTGCGGGGACCCAGTACTTC.

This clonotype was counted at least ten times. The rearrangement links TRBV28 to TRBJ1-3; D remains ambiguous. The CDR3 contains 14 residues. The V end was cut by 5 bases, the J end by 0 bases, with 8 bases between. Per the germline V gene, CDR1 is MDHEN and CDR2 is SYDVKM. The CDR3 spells CASSPQVSGNTIYF. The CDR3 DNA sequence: TGTGCCAGCAGTCCACAAGTCTCTGGAAACACCATATATTTT.

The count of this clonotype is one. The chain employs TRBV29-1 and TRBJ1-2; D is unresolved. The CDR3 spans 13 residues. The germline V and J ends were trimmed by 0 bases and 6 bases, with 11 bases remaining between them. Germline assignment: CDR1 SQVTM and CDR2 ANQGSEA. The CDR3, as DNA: TGCAGCGTTGAAGATGCGGTAGCGAATGGCTACACCTTC. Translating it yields CSVEDAVANGYTF.

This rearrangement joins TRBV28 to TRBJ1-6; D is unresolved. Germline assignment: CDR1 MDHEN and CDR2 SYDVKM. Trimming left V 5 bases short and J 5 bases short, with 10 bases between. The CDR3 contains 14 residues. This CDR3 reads CASSPFENNSPLHF. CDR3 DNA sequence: TGTGCCAGCAGTCCCTTCGAGAATAATTCACCCCTCCACTTT.

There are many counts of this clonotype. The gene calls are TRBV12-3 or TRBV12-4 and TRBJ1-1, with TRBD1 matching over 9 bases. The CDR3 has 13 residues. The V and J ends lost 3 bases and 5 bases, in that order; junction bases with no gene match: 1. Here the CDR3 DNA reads TGTGCCAGCAGTTTGGGACAGGGAACTGAAGCTTTCTTT. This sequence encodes CASSLGQGTEAFF.

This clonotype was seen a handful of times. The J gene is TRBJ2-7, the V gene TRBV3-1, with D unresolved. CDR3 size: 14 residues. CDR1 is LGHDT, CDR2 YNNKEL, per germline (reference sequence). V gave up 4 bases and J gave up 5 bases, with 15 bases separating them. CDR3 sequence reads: CASSPRPAGNEQYF. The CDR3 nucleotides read TGTGCCAGCAGCCCTCGACCCGCCGGCAACGAGCAGTACTTC.

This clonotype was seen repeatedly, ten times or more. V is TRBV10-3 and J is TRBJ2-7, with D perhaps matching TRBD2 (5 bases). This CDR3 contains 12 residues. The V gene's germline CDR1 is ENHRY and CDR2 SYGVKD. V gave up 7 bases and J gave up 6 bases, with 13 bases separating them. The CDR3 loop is CAITSGVSEQYF. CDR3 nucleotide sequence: TGTGCCATCACCTCCGGGGTCTCCGAGCAGTACTTC.

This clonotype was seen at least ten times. CDR3 bases: TGTGCCAGTAGTATCCAGCCTTACCCGGAGACCCAGTACTTC. Its translation is CASSIQPYPETQYF. This rearrangement joins TRBV19 to TRBJ2-5; D unresolved. The CDR3 length is 14 residues. V was trimmed by 3 bases and J by 5 bases, leaving 13 bases between them. Germline V lookup: CDR1 LNHDA, CDR2 SQIVND (reference sequence).